The 27 T cell receptor beta chains given below trace back to one sample, sequenced in a study of prognosis after radiotherapy for stage I lung cancer. Amplification of the TCR beta CDR3 (from genomic DNA) was done by two-round multiplex PCR. First-round PCR, the initial amplification, used primers specific to each TRBV and TRBJ gene. Via MiXCR, TCRdb re-called the multiplex PCR reads, giving one row per CDR3 protein. The data show 30,000 to 40,000 distinct CDR3 sequences, 32% seen once. This specimen was PBMCs, taken before or after stereotactic body radiation therapy (not recorded which). All receptors derive from a donor of 50 years or more with non-small cell lung cancer.

This rearrangement joins TRBV19 to TRBJ1-6; D gene unclear. Germline V gives CDR1 LNHDA, CDR2 SQIVND (reference sequence). V lost 1 base and J 9 bases, leaving 16 bases between the germline ends. The CDR3 consists of 16 residues. The CDR3 bases are TGTGCCAGTAGTATAGGTGGAGCAGGATGGGGTTCACCCCTCCACTTT. Its translation is CASSIGGAGWGSPLHF. Full variable domain (rest looked up from reference TRBV19 and TRBJ1-6): DGGITQSPKYLFRKEGQNVTLSCEQNLNHDAMYWYRQDPGQGLRLIYYSQIVNDFQKGDIAEGYSVSREKKESFPLTVTSAQKNPTAFYLCASSIGGAGWGSPLHFGNGTRLTVT.

Remarks on this clonotype: At one end the junction does not follow the germline gene, possibly because of a read error. The chain joins TRBV2 to TRBJ1-1, with a weak D call TRBD1 (5 bases). Germline values: CDR1 SNHLY, CDR2 FYNNEI. The CDR3 has 13 residues. The CDR3 here is CASSAAVDTETFF. DNA of the CDR3: TGTGCCAGCAGTGCCGCAGTGGACACTGAAACTTTCTTT.

This clonotype was seen ten or more times. CDR3 nucleotides: TGTGCCAGCTCGGCCGGGGCAGTGGCGCAAGAGACCCAGTACTTC. It yields the protein CASSAGAVAQETQYF. The chain carries TRBV18 and TRBJ2-5; D may correspond to TRBD1 or TRBD2 (5 bases each). CDR1 is KGHSH and CDR2 is LQKENI in the germline V gene. The germline V and J ends were trimmed by 6 bases and 2 bases, with 16 bases remaining between them. The CDR3 has 15 residues.

This clonotype is medium-sized within its sample. CDR3 loop: CASSVRTSGDSYNEQFF. For the CDR3, the DNA is TGTGCCAGCAGTGTCCGGACTAGCGGGGACTCCTACAATGAGCAGTTCTTC. This chain joins TRBV6-1 and TRBJ2-1; the match to TRBD2 covers 12 bases. Germline loops: CDR1 MNHNS, CDR2 SASEGT. This CDR3 has 17 residues. The V and J ends lost 4 bases and 0 bases, in that order; junction bases with no gene match: 4.

Remarks on this clonotype: Only one base separates this from a far larger clonotype, so it likely reflects a read error. The genes are TRBV7-9 and TRBJ2-7, with D maybe TRBD2 (5 bases). The germline V gene has CDR1 SEHNR and CDR2 FQNEAQ (reference sequence). V lost 8 bases to trimming and J lost 0 bases, with 17 bases between them. This CDR3 is built from 15 residues. The chain's CDR3 is CASSLSRTRSYEQYF. The DNA of the CDR3 is TGTGCCAGCTCTCTTTCCAGGACTCGCTCCTACGAGCAGTACTTC.

This clonotype was counted many times. The chain is built from TRBV4-3 and TRBJ2-1, with 7 positions matching TRBD2. The trim removed 0 bases at V and 15 bases at J, leaving 11 bases unmatched. CDR1 is LGHNA and CDR2 is YSLEER in the germline V gene. The CDR3 has 14 residues. The CDR3 nucleotides read TGCGCCAGCAGCCAAGATGTGTTTGGGGGGGATGCGTTCTTC. This gives the protein CASSQDVFGGDAFF.

This clonotype was counted at least ten times. The gene calls are TRBV7-9 and TRBJ1-2, with D tentatively TRBD1 (5 bases). The CDR3 covers 15 residues. Germline V gene sequence: CDR1 SEHNR, CDR2 FQNEAQ (reference sequence). The V gene lost 7 bases and the J gene lost 0 bases, with 15 bases spanning the gap. The CDR3 DNA is TGTGCCAGCACCCTATTCGGGGGATCTAACTATGGCTACACCTTC. Amino acid sequence: CASTLFGGSNYGYTF.

This clonotype was seen ten or more times. This rearrangement joins TRBV5-6 to TRBJ2-1; D is perhaps TRBD2 (7 bases). From germline, CDR1 is SGHDT and CDR2 YYEEEE. V was trimmed by 4 bases and J by 7 bases, leaving 21 bases between them. The CDR3 runs 16 residues. The CDR3 here is CASSPLGAGAGNEQFF. The CDR3, as DNA: TGTGCCAGCAGCCCCCTTGGGGCGGGGGCGGGGAATGAGCAGTTCTTC.

The chain uses TRBV7-2 and TRBJ1-5; D is possibly TRBD1 (5 bases). Between the trimmed V and J ends, which lost 4 bases and 11 bases, there was a span of 15 bases. Germline-derived CDR1 and CDR2 are SGHTA and FQGNSA. There are 13 residues in the CDR3. The CDR3 bases are TGTGCCAGCAGCTCCCGGGGGAATCATTCCCAGCATTTT. It translates to CASSSRGNHSQHF.

The V and J genes are TRBV3-1 and TRBJ2-1, with D tentatively TRBD1 (6 bases). From germline, CDR1 is LGHDT and CDR2 YNNKEL (reference sequence). This CDR3 has 15 residues. The V end lost 1 base, the J end lost 8 bases, and 15 bases lay between the germline ends. CDR3 sequence (DNA): TGTGCCAGCAGCCAAGGGGGGCGTATGGGTCATGAGCAGTTCTTC. Residues: CASSQGGRMGHEQFF.

There are many counts of this clonotype. The rearrangement links TRBV28 to TRBJ1-2, with D hard to call. The V gene lost 1 base and the J gene lost 3 bases, with 6 bases spanning the gap. The length of the CDR3 is 13 residues. Germline CDR1 MDHEN, CDR2 SYDVKM. CDR3 residues: CASSLSSDYGYTF. DNA of the CDR3: TGTGCCAGCAGTTTATCATCGGACTATGGCTACACCTTC.

The genes are TRBV2 and TRBJ2-7, with D possibly TRBD1 on 5 matching bases. V was pared by 5 bases and J by 7 bases, with 15 bases between. This CDR3 spans 13 amino acids. The V gene's germline CDR1 is SNHLY and CDR2 FYNNEI. The CDR3 DNA follows: TGTGCCAGCAGTTGGGGTACTCCAGGGGAGCAGTACTTC. It translates to CASSWGTPGEQYF.

This chain joins TRBV20-1 and TRBJ1-5, with TRBD1 as a possible D gene (6 bases). V was pared by 4 bases and J by 4 bases, with 14 bases between. CDR3 size: 14 residues. Germline V gene sequence: CDR1 DFQATT, CDR2 SNEGSKA (reference sequence). Here the CDR3 DNA reads TGCAGTGCTATGGGGAACACAGGGAATCAGCCCCAGCATTTT. Protein sequence: CSAMGNTGNQPQHF.

This clonotype was seen ten or more times. The gene calls are TRBV6-2 or TRBV6-3 and TRBJ2-6; D unclear. The CDR3 has 13 amino acids. Per the germline V gene, CDR1 is MNHEY and CDR2 is SVGEGT. V was trimmed by 4 bases and J by 0 bases, leaving 1 base between them. Here the CDR3 reads CASSFSGANVLTF. The CDR3 bases are TGTGCCAGCAGTTTCTCTGGGGCCAACGTCCTGACTTTC.

Turning to this clonotype: A much larger clone differs by one base, so this may be a read error. The chain couples TRBV5-1 to TRBJ1-1, with a weak D call TRBD1 (6 bases). Germline CDR1 reads SGHRS; CDR2 reads YFSETQ. The CDR3 is 12 residues long. The CDR3, as DNA: TGCGCCAGCAGGTGGGACACCACTGAATCTTTCTTT. Encoded protein: CASRWDTTESFF.

The gene calls are TRBV6-1 and TRBJ1-1, with D perhaps matching TRBD1 (6 bases). Germline CDR1 and CDR2: MNHNS and SASEGT. V lost 5 bases and J lost 4, with 11 bases in between. The CDR3 contains 13 residues. This CDR3 is CASSIQGSTEAFF. CDR3 nucleotides: TGTGCCAGCAGTATTCAGGGGAGCACTGAAGCTTTCTTT.

This clonotype was detected ten times or more. This chain connects TRBV11-2 to TRBJ2-1; 8 positions match TRBD1. Germline V gene data show CDR1 as SGHAT and CDR2 as FQNNGV. The trim removed 5 bases at V and 7 bases at J, leaving 4 bases unmatched. The CDR3 totals 13 residues. CDR3 protein: CASSRDRTNEQFF. The CDR3 region has the DNA TGTGCCAGCAGCCGGGACAGGACTAATGAGCAGTTCTTC.

The CDR3 nucleotides read TGTGCCAGCAGGAAACACGGGGTTTCCTACGAGCAGTACTTC. Translating gives CASRKHGVSYEQYF. J is TRBJ2-7 and V is TRBV12-3 or TRBV12-4, with a tentative D call TRBD2 (5 bases). This CDR3 comprises 14 residues. Trimming stripped 6 bases from V and 1 base from J, with 13 bases between.

A word on this clonotype: A far larger clone is just one base off, so this is likely a read error. V is TRBV6-4 and J is TRBJ1-6; tentatively, D is TRBD1 (5 bases). Germline-derived CDR1 and CDR2 are MRHNA and SNTAGT. The CDR3 is 16 residues long. V lost 7 bases, J lost 4 bases, and 17 bases lay in between. This chain's CDR3 is CASISIPTEYNSPLHF. The CDR3 DNA reads TGTGCCAGCATTTCGATCCCGACAGAGTATAATTCACCCCTCCACTTT.

This clonotype occurred a few times. The junction departs from the called germline gene at one end, perhaps through a read error. This rearrangement joins TRBV6-2 or TRBV6-3 to TRBJ1-3; 7 bases match TRBD1. Per germline, CDR1 MNHEY and CDR2 SVGEGT. The CDR3 sequence is 14 residues long. The CDR3 loop reads CASSEWTGGNTIYF. In nucleotides, the CDR3 is TGTGCCAGCAGTGAATGGACAGGCGGAAACACCATATACTTT.

In the case of this clonotype: A far larger clone lies a single base away; this is likely a read error. V is TRBV28 and J is TRBJ1-3; 9 positions agree with TRBD1. Germline values: CDR1 MDHEN, CDR2 SYDVKM. The V gene end was trimmed by 7 bases and the J gene end by 2 bases; junction bases not matched to a gene: 6. The CDR3 sequence is 15 residues long. The CDR3 DNA reads TGTGCCAGCATCCGGGACAGGGCACCTGGAAACACCATATATTTT. This codes for CASIRDRAPGNTIYF.

On this clonotype: This sequence is one base from a far larger clone and is likely a read error. This sequence joins TRBV6-4 and TRBJ2-2; D is uncertain. V dropped 9 bases and J dropped 6 bases, with 8 bases sitting between them. The germline V gene encodes CDR1 MRHNA and CDR2 SNTAGT. CDR3 length: 11 amino acids. CDR3 sequence reads: CARRFSGELFF. In DNA form, the CDR3 reads TGTGCCAGAAGATTTTCCGGGGAGCTGTTTTTT.

Concerning this clonotype: It may be a read error: a sequence one base away is much more abundant. The chain has TRBV5-1 and TRBJ2-3; D is unresolved. CDR1 and CDR2 from the germline V gene are SGHRS and YFSETQ. The CDR3 contains 11 residues. CDR3 sequence: CASISQDTQCF. In DNA, the CDR3 is TGCGCCAGCATCAGCCAGGATACGCAGTGTTTT. The variable domain in full, with the rest retrieved from reference TRBV5-1 and TRBJ2-3, is KAGVTQTPRYLIKTRGQQVTLSCSPISGHRSVSWYQQTPGQGLQFLFEYFSETQRNKGNFPGRFSGRQFSNSRSEMNVSTLELGDSALYLCASISQDTQCFGPGTRLTVL.

This clonotype has at least ten counts. V is TRBV20-1 and J is TRBJ1-1, with D possibly matching TRBD1 (6 bases). This CDR3 contains 14 residues. Trimming pared 2 bases from V and 0 bases from J, leaving 10 bases between. The germline V gene encodes CDR1 DFQATT and CDR2 SNEGSKA (reference sequence). In DNA, the CDR3 is TGCAGTGCTAGAAGGGACACTATGAACACTGAAGCTTTCTTT. Its protein product is CSARRDTMNTEAFF.

In this sample, this clonotype turned up many times. The chain combines TRBV4-3 with TRBJ2-3, with 9 bases fitting TRBD2. This CDR3 spans 16 amino acids. Germline loops: CDR1 LGHNA, CDR2 YSLEER. V dropped 2 bases and J dropped 5; count of bases not matched to a gene: 8. DNA of the CDR3: TGCGCCAGCAGCCAATCCAGAGCGGGGGGTGGAGATACGCAGTATTTT. Translation: CASSQSRAGGGDTQYF.

In this sample, this clonotype turned up many times. The junction does not match germline at one end; this may be a read error. The CDR3 DNA is TGTGCTAGCAGCGTAGGGGACAGGGGCTACGAGCAGTACTTC. This translates into CASSVGDRGYEQYF. V gene TRBV7-7 combines with J gene TRBJ2-7; 10 bases fit TRBD1. This CDR3 spans 14 amino acids. CDR1 is SSHAT, CDR2 FNYEAQ, per germline (reference sequence).

For this clonotype: A far larger clone is a single base away, which makes a read error likely. The chain uses TRBV7-9 and TRBJ1-5; D is unclear. This CDR3 is built from 13 residues. Germline V lookup: CDR1 SEHNR, CDR2 FQNEAQ (reference sequence). In DNA form, the CDR3 reads TGTGGCAGCAGCTTAGCGGCAAATCAGCCCCAGCATTTT. Protein sequence: CGSSLAANQPQHF.